This T cell receptor beta chain is from a study of T cell repertoires in cytomegalovirus infection. Overall study: Recently identified HLA-C-restricted CMV epitopes were used, and well-studied HLA-B-restricted CMV epitopes were used as well.

TCRdb reprocessed the reads with MiXCR, giving one entry per CDR3 protein. This sample has roughly 160,000 distinct CDR3 sequences; less than 25% occur once, and the top ten carry roughly 25%. Concerning this clonotype itself: No antigen is known for it.

The sample here was CD8+ T cells from cultured PBMCs, taken from culture after CMV antigen stimulation. The TCR sequence derives from a human donor in good health (CMV status not recorded). Some clones in this sample may be carry-over from other donors' samples.

The CDR3 reads CASTGQGPIGEQYF. CDR3 DNA sequence: TGTGCCAGCACGGGACAAGGACCTATAGGCGAGCAGTACTTC. The chain joins TRBV27 to TRBJ2-7, with a weak D call TRBD1 (6 bases). CDR3 length equals 14 residues. Trimming took 7 bases from V and 6 from J, leaving 19 bases between them. Germline V gives CDR1 MNHEY, CDR2 SMNVEV (reference sequence).